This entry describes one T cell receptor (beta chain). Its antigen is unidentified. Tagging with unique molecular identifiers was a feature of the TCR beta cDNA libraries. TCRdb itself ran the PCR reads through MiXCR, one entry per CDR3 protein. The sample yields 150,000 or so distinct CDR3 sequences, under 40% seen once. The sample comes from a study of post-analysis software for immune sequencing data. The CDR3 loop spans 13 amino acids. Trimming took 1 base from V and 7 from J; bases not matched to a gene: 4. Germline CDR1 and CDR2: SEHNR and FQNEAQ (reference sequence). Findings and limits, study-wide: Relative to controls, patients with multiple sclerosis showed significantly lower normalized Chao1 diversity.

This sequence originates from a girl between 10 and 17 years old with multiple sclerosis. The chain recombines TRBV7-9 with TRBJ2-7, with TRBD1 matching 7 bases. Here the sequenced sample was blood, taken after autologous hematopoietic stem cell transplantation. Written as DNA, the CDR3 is TGTGCCAGCAGCTTAGGGACAGGATGGGAGCAGTACTTC. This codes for CASSLGTGWEQYF.